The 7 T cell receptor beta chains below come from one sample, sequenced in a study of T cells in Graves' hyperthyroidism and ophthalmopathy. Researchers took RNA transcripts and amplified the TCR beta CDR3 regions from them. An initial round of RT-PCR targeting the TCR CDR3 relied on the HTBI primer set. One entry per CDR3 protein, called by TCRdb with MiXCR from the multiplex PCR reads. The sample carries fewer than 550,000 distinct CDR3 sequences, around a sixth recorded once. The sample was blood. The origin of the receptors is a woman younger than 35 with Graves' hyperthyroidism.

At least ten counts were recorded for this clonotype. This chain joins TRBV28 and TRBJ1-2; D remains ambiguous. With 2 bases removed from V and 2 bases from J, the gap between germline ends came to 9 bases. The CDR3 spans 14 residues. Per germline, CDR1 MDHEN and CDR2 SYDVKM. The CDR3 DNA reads TGTGCCAGCAGTTTAGTCGCCAGGAACTATGGCTACACCTTC. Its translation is CASSLVARNYGYTF.

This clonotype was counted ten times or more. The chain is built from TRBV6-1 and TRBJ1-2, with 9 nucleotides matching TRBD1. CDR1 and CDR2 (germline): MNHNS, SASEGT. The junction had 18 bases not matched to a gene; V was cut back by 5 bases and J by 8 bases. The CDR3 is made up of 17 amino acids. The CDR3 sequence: CASSNLQGRTGDRGYTF. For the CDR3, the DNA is TGTGCCAGCAGTAACCTCCAGGGCCGGACAGGGGATCGAGGCTACACCTTC.

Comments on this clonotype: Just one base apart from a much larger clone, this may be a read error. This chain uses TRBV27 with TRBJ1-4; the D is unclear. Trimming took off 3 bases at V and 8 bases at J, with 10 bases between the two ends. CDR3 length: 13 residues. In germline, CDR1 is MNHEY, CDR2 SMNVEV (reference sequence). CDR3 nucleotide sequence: TGTGCCAGCAGTTTTCGCCTCAGGGAAAAACTGTTTTTT. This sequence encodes CASSFRLREKLFF.

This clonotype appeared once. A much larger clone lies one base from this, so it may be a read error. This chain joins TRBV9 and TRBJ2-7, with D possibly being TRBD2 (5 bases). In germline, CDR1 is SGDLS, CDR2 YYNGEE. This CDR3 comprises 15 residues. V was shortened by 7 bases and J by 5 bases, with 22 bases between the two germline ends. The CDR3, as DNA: TGTGCCAGCGGCCCGGGCCCTAGCATGGGCGACGAGCAGTACTTC. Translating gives CASGPGPSMGDEQYF.

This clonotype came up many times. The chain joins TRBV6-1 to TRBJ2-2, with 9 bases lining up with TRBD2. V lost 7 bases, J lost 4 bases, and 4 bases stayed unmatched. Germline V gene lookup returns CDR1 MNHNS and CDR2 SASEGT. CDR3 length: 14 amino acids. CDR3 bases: TGTGCCAGCACCGGGACTAGCAGCACCGGGGAGCTGTTTTTT. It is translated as CASTGTSSTGELFF.

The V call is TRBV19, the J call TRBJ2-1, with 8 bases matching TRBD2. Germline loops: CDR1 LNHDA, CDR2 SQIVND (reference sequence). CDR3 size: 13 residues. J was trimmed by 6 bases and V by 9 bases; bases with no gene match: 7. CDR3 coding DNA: TGTGCCAGCGCAGCGGGAGAGAGCAATGAGCAGTTCTTC. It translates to CASAAGESNEQFF.

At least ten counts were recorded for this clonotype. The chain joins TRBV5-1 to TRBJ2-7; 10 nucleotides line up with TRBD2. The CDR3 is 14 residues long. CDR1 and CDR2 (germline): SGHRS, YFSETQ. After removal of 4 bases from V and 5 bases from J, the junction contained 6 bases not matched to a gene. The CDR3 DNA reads TGCGCCAGCAGCCTATGGACTAGCGGCGACGAGCAGTACTTC. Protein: CASSLWTSGDEQYF.